The 8 T cell receptor beta chains below come from one sample, sequenced in a study of blood T cell repertoires in COVID-19. Repertoires were generated with immunoSEQ multiplex PCR, while TCRdb's copy carries only in-frame clones and drops some. The repertoire holds 150,000 to 200,000 clones, with roughly 85% as singletons. The specimen was peripheral blood. Every receptor here comes from a woman in her thirties with acute or convalescent COVID-19.

The chain uses TRBV3-1 (or the pseudogene TRBV3-2) and TRBJ2-3, with D maybe TRBD2 (6 bases). The germline V gene has CDR1 LGHDT and CDR2 YNNKEL (reference sequence). The CDR3 totals 13 residues. The V and J ends lost 7 bases and 2 bases respectively, with 10 bases between them. CDR3 loop: CASTRDSTDTQYF. The CDR3 coding sequence is TGTGCCAGCACCAGGGACTCCACAGATACGCAGTATTTT.

The rearrangement uses TRBV20-1 and TRBJ2-6, with D possibly being TRBD1 (6 bases). Trimming removed 3 bases from V and 3 bases from J, with 12 bases in between. The CDR3 totals 15 residues. CDR1 and CDR2 from the germline V gene are DFQATT and SNEGSKA (reference sequence). CDR3 protein: CSASMGASGANVLTF. The CDR3 DNA reads TGCAGTGCTAGTATGGGGGCCAGTGGGGCCAACGTCCTGACTTTC.

The V and J genes are TRBV4-3 and TRBJ2-7; D is possibly TRBD2 (6 bases). V shed 1 base and J shed 0 bases, with 22 bases lying between them. The germline gives CDR1 LGHNA, CDR2 YSLEER. CDR3 length: 19 residues. CDR3 in DNA: TGCGCCAGCAGCCAAGCTAGCGAAACCAAAATGGTTAGCTCCTACGAGCAGTACTTC. Its protein product is CASSQASETKMVSSYEQYF.

V usage is TRBV6-5 and J usage is TRBJ1-1; D is ambiguous. The CDR3 loop spans 15 amino acids. V was clipped by 7 bases and J by 5 bases, with 20 bases between them. Germline CDR1 is MNHEY and CDR2 is SVGAGI. CDR3 amino acids: CASTKGTGLWTEAFF. CDR3 in DNA: TGTGCCAGCACCAAAGGTACGGGGTTATGGACTGAAGCTTTCTTT.

The V and J genes are TRBV30 and TRBJ1-2, with unresolved D. Trimming shortened V by 1 base and J by 10 bases, and 13 bases separated the two germline ends. CDR1 and CDR2 (germline): GTSNPN, SVGIG (reference sequence). The CDR3 runs to 12 residues. The CDR3 reads CAWSDTGLVYTF. CDR3 DNA sequence: TGTGCCTGGAGTGATACCGGTTTGGTCTACACCTTC.

This chain connects TRBV7-6 to TRBJ1-1; 7 bases align to TRBD1. Germline assignment: CDR1 SGHVS and CDR2 FNYEAQ. The CDR3 is 16 amino acids. V lost 4 bases and J lost 1; bases outside the gene matches: 9. The CDR3 reads CASSSTRGQGNTEAFF. The CDR3 DNA is TGTGCCAGCAGCTCGACGAGGGGGCAGGGGAACACTGAAGCTTTCTTT. Looking up the rest from reference TRBV7-6 and TRBJ1-1 gives the full variable domain: GAGVSQSPRYKVTKRGQDVALRCDPISGHVSLYWYRQALGQGPEFLTYFNYEAQQDKSGLPNDRFSAERPEGSISTLTIQRTEQRDSAMYRCASSSTRGQGNTEAFFGQGTRLTVV.

This chain connects TRBV11-2 to TRBJ1-6, with 7 bases aligning to TRBD1. This CDR3 comprises 18 residues. Germline V CDR1 and CDR2: SGHAT, FQNNGV. Germline trimming cut 5 bases from V and 7 bases from J; bases unmatched to any gene: 17. CDR3 amino acids: CASSRTGATTVLNSPLHF. CDR3 coding DNA: TGTGCCAGCAGCAGAACAGGGGCCACCACGGTGCTGAATTCACCCCTCCACTTT.

This chain uses TRBV15 with TRBJ1-2; tentative D call: TRBD1 (6 bases). The V gene's germline CDR1 is LNHNV and CDR2 YYDKDF (reference sequence). Between the trimmed V and J ends, which lost 2 bases and 8 bases, there was a span of 18 bases. The CDR3 is made up of 15 amino acids. The CDR3 nucleotides are TGTGCCACCAGCAGACGATTAGGGGGAAGTGCGGGCTACACCTTC. Translation: CATSRRLGGSAGYTF. Full variable domain (missing parts from reference TRBV15 and TRBJ1-2): DAMVIQNPRYQVTQFGKPVTLSCSQTLNHNVMYWYQQKSSQAPKLLFHYYDKDFNNEADTPDNFQSRRPNTSFCFLDIRSPGLGDTAMYLCATSRRLGGSAGYTFGSGTRLTVV.